The 2 T cell receptor beta chains presented below share a single source sample, sequenced in a study of cytomegalovirus exposure and HLA in healthy donors. The PCR used 60 Vbeta and 13 Jbeta primers. The protocol was immunoSEQ multiplex PCR, while the TCRdb copy is restricted to in-frame clones and leaves out a portion. The sample records approximately 170,000 clones, 80% to 85% being singletons. The sequencing input was PBMCs. These TCRs come from a boy aged 2 to 10 in good health and CMV-seronegative.

This rearrangement joins TRBV5-1 to TRBJ1-2, with D perhaps matching TRBD1 (6 bases). Germline values: CDR1 SGHRS, CDR2 YFSETQ. The CDR3 loop spans 14 amino acids. The ends were cut back, 3 bases at V and 4 bases at J, with 13 bases in the middle. The CDR3 loop is CASSSQGTLYGYTF. The DNA of the CDR3 is TGCGCCAGCAGCTCCCAGGGGACACTCTATGGCTACACCTTC.

V is TRBV28 and J is TRBJ1-2; TRBD1 might be the D (5 bases). V was cut by 6 bases and J by 4 bases, with 15 bases left in between. Per germline, CDR1 MDHEN and CDR2 SYDVKM. The CDR3 is made up of 14 amino acids. The CDR3 loop reads CASRNIRDAYGYTF. The CDR3 nucleotides are TGTGCCAGCAGAAATATCAGGGATGCCTATGGCTACACCTTC.